These T cell receptor beta chains were read from a single sample in a study of blood T cell repertoires in COVID-19. TCRdb keeps only in-frame clones here, not all; method: immunoSEQ multiplex PCR. Among approximately 68,000 clones listed, about 90% were seen once. The sequenced sample consisted of peripheral blood. These receptors were collected from a man in his forties or fifties with active COVID-19. CDR3s include the opening cysteine and the closing phenylalanine or tryptophan. The D gene is left open where the match is weak. For some rows the clone size is stated as once, few or many, or as a class when expanded; others skip it.

len: 16; d_gene: NA; v_gene: TRBV7-2; j_gene: TRBJ1-6; abundance: few; CDR3aa: CASSPGRSTVDSPLHF; CDR3nt: TGTGCCAGCAGCCCCGGTCGGTCTACCGTCGATTCACCCCTCCACTTT
len: 13; d_gene: NA; v_gene: TRBV10-3; j_gene: TRBJ1-1; abundance: NA; CDR3aa: CAITLGANTEAFF; CDR3nt: TGTGCCATCACTTTGGGGGCGAACACTGAAGCTTTCTTT
len: 16; d_gene: TRBD2; v_gene: TRBV5-8; j_gene: TRBJ2-5; abundance: NA; CDR3aa: CASSSTTTSGEETQYF; CDR3nt: TGTGCCAGCAGCTCAACGACGACTAGCGGGGAAGAGACCCAGTACTTC
len: 14; d_gene: NA; v_gene: TRBV6-6; j_gene: TRBJ1-1; abundance: once; CDR3aa: CGTQGSSKNTEAFF; CDR3nt: TGTGGCACCCAGGGGAGTTCTAAGAACACTGAAGCTTTCTTT
len: 15; d_gene: TRBD1; v_gene: TRBV4-1; j_gene: TRBJ1-4; abundance: NA; CDR3aa: CASSQGQIQYEKLFF; CDR3nt: TGCGCCAGCAGCCAGGGACAGATACAGTATGAAAAACTGTTTTTT
len: 13; d_gene: NA; v_gene: TRBV6-2/TRBV6-3; j_gene: TRBJ1-5; abundance: NA; CDR3aa: CASSYEGVQPQHF; CDR3nt: TGTGCCAGCAGTTACGAAGGGGTACAGCCCCAGCATTTT
len: 19; d_gene: NA; v_gene: TRBV6-7; j_gene: TRBJ2-7; abundance: NA; CDR3aa: CASSYSSRGGQVSSYEQYF; CDR3nt: TGTGCCAGCAGTTACTCGAGCAGGGGGGGACAGGTCTCATCCTACGAGCAGTACTTC
len: 15; d_gene: NA; v_gene: TRBV13; j_gene: TRBJ2-1; abundance: NA; CDR3aa: CASGSLPAGNNEQFF; CDR3nt: TGTGCCAGCGGGTCCTTGCCGGCCGGGAACAATGAGCAGTTCTTC
len: 14; d_gene: TRBD1; v_gene: TRBV3-1/TRBV3-2; j_gene: TRBJ1-6; abundance: once; CDR3aa: CATVAGTGGSPLHF; CDR3nt: TGTGCCACAGTCGCCGGGACAGGCGGATCACCCCTCCACTTT
len: 11; d_gene: NA; v_gene: TRBV6-5; j_gene: TRBJ2-7; abundance: NA; CDR3aa: CASSRRGEQYF; CDR3nt: TGTGCCAGCAGCCGCCGAGGGGAGCAGTACTTC
len: 14; d_gene: NA; v_gene: TRBV28; j_gene: TRBJ1-1; abundance: once; CDR3aa: CATNSGESGTEAFF; CDR3nt: TGTGCCACCAACTCCGGGGAATCGGGCACTGAAGCTTTCTTT
len: 17; d_gene: TRBD1; v_gene: TRBV5-1; j_gene: TRBJ2-3; abundance: NA; CDR3aa: CASTPTAGTGSTDTQYF; CDR3nt: TGCGCCAGCACCCCAACCGCCGGGACAGGGAGCACAGATACGCAGTATTTT
len: 15; d_gene: NA; v_gene: TRBV5-4; j_gene: TRBJ2-7; abundance: NA; CDR3aa: CASSLGRAGAYEQYF; CDR3nt: TGTGCCAGCAGCTTGGGGCGGGCGGGTGCCTACGAGCAGTACTTC
len: 15; d_gene: NA; v_gene: TRBV9; j_gene: TRBJ2-7; abundance: NA; CDR3aa: CASSSGGAAPYEQYF; CDR3nt: TGTGCCAGCAGCTCCGGAGGAGCGGCCCCATACGAGCAGTACTTC
len: 15; d_gene: TRBD2; v_gene: TRBV5-1; j_gene: TRBJ2-5; abundance: NA; CDR3aa: CASSQSGGNSETQYF; CDR3nt: TGCGCCAGCAGCCAGAGCGGGGGAAATTCGGAGACCCAGTACTTC
len: 19; d_gene: NA; v_gene: TRBV5-1; j_gene: TRBJ2-2; abundance: few; CDR3aa: CASSPDPPLYSGNTGELFF; CDR3nt: TGCGCCAGCAGCCCCGATCCCCCCCTCTACTCGGGGAACACCGGGGAGCTGTTTTTT
len: 14; d_gene: NA; v_gene: TRBV9; j_gene: TRBJ2-1; abundance: NA; CDR3aa: CASSPPGLHNEQFF; CDR3nt: TGTGCCAGCAGCCCGCCCGGACTCCACAATGAGCAGTTCTTC
len: 13; d_gene: NA; v_gene: TRBV24-1; j_gene: TRBJ1-2; abundance: NA; CDR3aa: CATSSNRVQGYTF; CDR3nt: TGTGCCACCAGCTCCAACAGGGTACAGGGCTACACCTTC
len: 17; d_gene: TRBD2; v_gene: TRBV2; j_gene: TRBJ2-3; abundance: NA; CDR3aa: CASSEDMGLAGADTQYF; CDR3nt: TGTGCCAGCAGTGAAGATATGGGACTAGCGGGAGCAGATACGCAGTATTTT
len: 14; d_gene: TRBD1; v_gene: TRBV29-1; j_gene: TRBJ2-2; abundance: NA; CDR3aa: CSAGQGADTGELFF; CDR3nt: TGCAGCGCGGGACAGGGGGCGGACACCGGGGAGCTGTTTTTT
len: 14; d_gene: TRBD1; v_gene: TRBV27; j_gene: TRBJ1-2; abundance: once; CDR3aa: CASSLRQGIYGYTF; CDR3nt: TGTGCCAGCAGTTTAAGACAGGGCATATATGGCTACACCTTC
len: 15; d_gene: TRBD1; v_gene: TRBV18; j_gene: TRBJ2-1; abundance: NA; CDR3aa: CASSTGTGESYEQFF; CDR3nt: TGTGCCAGCTCAACCGGGACAGGGGAAAGCTATGAGCAGTTCTTC
len: 15; d_gene: TRBD1; v_gene: TRBV2; j_gene: TRBJ1-2; abundance: NA; CDR3aa: CASSEERGLGYGYTF; CDR3nt: TGTGCCAGCAGTGAAGAGAGGGGGCTGGGCTATGGCTACACCTTC
len: 15; d_gene: TRBD2; v_gene: TRBV11-2; j_gene: TRBJ2-3; abundance: NA; CDR3aa: CASSGLAGAITSQDF; CDR3nt: TGTGCCAGCAGCGGACTAGCGGGAGCCATTACCTCTCAGGATTTT
len: 13; d_gene: NA; v_gene: TRBV11-3; j_gene: TRBJ1-5; abundance: NA; CDR3aa: CASSLGEGQPQHF; CDR3nt: TGTGCCAGCAGCTTAGGTGAGGGTCAGCCCCAGCATTTT
len: 20; d_gene: TRBD2; v_gene: TRBV27; j_gene: TRBJ2-7; abundance: few; CDR3aa: CASSPLEWRRSGSKSYEQYF; CDR3nt: TGTGCCAGCAGTCCCCTTGAATGGAGGCGTAGCGGGAGTAAATCCTACGAGCAGTACTTC
len: 16; d_gene: NA; v_gene: TRBV21-1; j_gene: TRBJ1-1; abundance: NA; CDR3aa: CASSKDVTGKNTEAFF; CDR3nt: TGTGCCAGCAGCAAAGATGTTACAGGGAAGAACACTGAAGCTTTCTTT
len: 13; d_gene: TRBD1; v_gene: TRBV30; j_gene: TRBJ1-1; abundance: NA; CDR3aa: CAWSRDSNTEAFF; CDR3nt: TGTGCCTGGAGTCGGGACAGCAACACTGAAGCTTTCTTT
len: 14; d_gene: NA; v_gene: TRBV29-1; j_gene: TRBJ2-2; abundance: NA; CDR3aa: CSVLQARNTGELFF; CDR3nt: TGCAGCGTTCTTCAGGCCCGAAACACCGGGGAGCTGTTTTTT
len: 16; d_gene: NA; v_gene: TRBV14; j_gene: TRBJ1-2; abundance: NA; CDR3aa: CASSQISTPGGGGYTF; CDR3nt: TGTGCCAGCAGCCAAATATCTACCCCTGGCGGGGGTGGCTACACCTTC
len: 13; d_gene: NA; v_gene: TRBV18; j_gene: TRBJ1-1; abundance: NA; CDR3aa: CASSLRVGTEAFF; CDR3nt: TGTGCCAGCTCCCTCAGGGTTGGCACTGAAGCTTTCTTT
len: 13; d_gene: NA; v_gene: TRBV19; j_gene: TRBJ1-1; abundance: NA; CDR3aa: CASSIARSTEAFF; CDR3nt: TGTGCCAGTAGTATAGCGAGAAGCACTGAAGCTTTCTTT
len: 17; d_gene: TRBD2; v_gene: TRBV4-2; j_gene: TRBJ2-5; abundance: NA; CDR3aa: CASSQASSGGTQLTQYF; CDR3nt: TGTGCCAGCAGCCAGGCTTCTAGCGGGGGGACTCAGTTGACCCAGTACTTC
len: 16; d_gene: TRBD2; v_gene: TRBV7-2; j_gene: TRBJ2-1; abundance: NA; CDR3aa: CASSSGLAGGLAEQFF; CDR3nt: TGTGCCAGCAGCTCAGGACTAGCGGGAGGTCTCGCTGAGCAGTTCTTC
len: 18; d_gene: NA; v_gene: TRBV19; j_gene: TRBJ2-2; abundance: NA; CDR3aa: CASSIGGRGSANTGELFF; CDR3nt: TGTGCCAGTAGTATCGGGGGACGAGGTTCCGCGAACACCGGGGAGCTGTTTTTT
len: 15; d_gene: TRBD1; v_gene: TRBV10-3; j_gene: TRBJ2-7; abundance: NA; CDR3aa: CAIRDRAPPLYEQYF; CDR3nt: TGTGCCATCAGGGACAGGGCCCCGCCGCTCTACGAGCAGTACTTC
len: 16; d_gene: TRBD1; v_gene: TRBV23-1; j_gene: TRBJ2-3; abundance: NA; CDR3aa: CASSPGQGRHTDTQYF; CDR3nt: TGCGCCAGCAGTCCTGGACAGGGCCGGCACACAGATACGCAGTATTTT
len: 14; d_gene: TRBD1; v_gene: TRBV9; j_gene: TRBJ1-4; abundance: NA; CDR3aa: CASSGATGAEKLFF; CDR3nt: TGTGCCAGCAGCGGGGCCACAGGGGCTGAGAAACTGTTTTTT
len: 16; d_gene: NA; v_gene: TRBV5-1; j_gene: TRBJ2-6; abundance: NA; CDR3aa: CASRHTTGSGANVLTF; CDR3nt: TGCGCCAGCAGACATACCACAGGCTCGGGGGCCAACGTCCTGACTTTC